The 26 T cell receptor beta chains reported below all come from one sample, sequenced in a study of blood T cell repertoires in COVID-19. The data were produced by immunoSEQ multiplex PCR, yet TCRdb's version contains in-frame clones alone and is incomplete. The sample holds around 120,000 clones, 90% seen once. Sequencing used peripheral blood. These receptors all stem from a woman aged 55 to 70 with COVID-19, enrolled during active disease.

This clone occurred once. The V and J genes are TRBV10-3 and TRBJ1-1; D is possibly TRBD1 (6 bases). In germline, CDR1 is ENHRY, CDR2 SYGVKD. Between the trimmed V and J ends, which lost 3 bases and 3 bases, there was a span of 11 bases. This CDR3 region has 14 residues. In DNA, the CDR3 is TGTGCCATCAGTGAAGGAGGGGGGGACACTGAAGCTTTCTTT. Translation: CAISEGGGDTEAFF.

This chain links TRBV6-5 with TRBJ1-5; 9 bases match TRBD1. J was trimmed by 4 bases and V by 6 bases; bases with no gene match: 4. Germline CDR1 reads MNHEY; CDR2 reads SVGAGI. This CDR3 has 14 amino acids. The CDR3: CASSRGTGNQPQHF. CDR3 bases: TGTGCCAGCAGCCGAGGGACAGGGAATCAGCCCCAGCATTTT.

The CDR3 DNA reads as TGCGCCAGCAGCCCCTCCGCGGATCAGCCCCAGCATTTT. This codes for CASSPSADQPQHF. This sequence joins TRBV4-3 and TRBJ1-5; D gene uncertain. The CDR3 has 13 amino acids. Per germline, CDR1 LGHNA and CDR2 YSLEER. The V end was cut by 4 bases, the J end by 5 bases, with 9 bases between.

This chain uses TRBV13 with TRBJ2-2; TRBD2 matches at 8 bases. Trimming removed 5 bases from V and 5 bases from J; junction bases left unmatched: 7. The CDR3 spans 15 residues. Germline V gene lookup returns CDR1 PRHDT and CDR2 FYEKMQ (reference sequence). The CDR3 sequence is CASSPGLAGTGELFF. The CDR3 DNA is TGTGCCAGCAGCCCTGGACTAGCTGGGACCGGGGAGCTGTTTTTT.

The rearrangement joins TRBV11-2 to TRBJ1-2; TRBD1 aligns across 8 bases. Trimming at V came to 5 bases and at J to 6 bases, leaving 11 bases not matched to a gene. Germline loops: CDR1 SGHAT, CDR2 FQNNGV. CDR3 length equals 15 residues. CDR3 residues: CASSGVNRGFDGYTF. The CDR3 nucleotides are TGTGCCAGCAGCGGAGTTAACAGGGGGTTCGATGGCTACACCTTC.

This rearrangement joins TRBV3-1 (or the pseudogene TRBV3-2) to TRBJ2-2; D gene uncertain. This CDR3 is 17 amino acids long. Germline V CDR1 and CDR2: LGHDT, YNNKEL (reference sequence). Trimming cost V 1 base and J 0 bases, with 12 bases left between them. The CDR3, as DNA: TGTGCCAGCAGCCAAGGGGCAGGTACAGCGAACACCGGGGAGCTGTTTTTT. This codes for CASSQGAGTANTGELFF.

The chain uses TRBV19 and TRBJ1-6; TRBD1 is a possible D gene (6 bases). Germline assignment: CDR1 LNHDA and CDR2 SQIVND (reference sequence). The CDR3 totals 17 residues. The V end lost 5 bases, the J end lost 3 bases, and 17 bases lay between the germline ends. CDR3 protein: CASSAKTPGVYNSPLHF. Written as DNA, the CDR3 is TGTGCCAGTAGTGCAAAAACCCCAGGGGTCTATAATTCACCCCTCCACTTT.

The chain uses TRBV12-3 or TRBV12-4 and TRBJ1-2; D unclear. The V and J ends lost 3 bases and 7 bases respectively, with 12 bases between them. This CDR3 has 13 amino acids. The CDR3 DNA is TGTGCCAGCAGTTTTAACGGGAAGGGTGGCTACACCTTC. This sequence encodes CASSFNGKGGYTF.

This clone was observed a single time. The chain links TRBV9 to TRBJ1-2; D is unclear. Per the germline V gene, CDR1 is SGDLS and CDR2 is YYNGEE. V shed 0 bases and J shed 3 bases, with 15 bases lying between them. This CDR3 is 16 amino acids long. CDR3 region: CASSVVGSPRDYGYTF. The CDR3 DNA reads as TGTGCCAGCAGCGTAGTGGGGAGCCCGAGGGACTATGGCTACACCTTC.

The chain links TRBV18 to TRBJ1-1; D ambiguous. The CDR3 spans 14 residues. Germline CDR1 reads KGHSH; CDR2 reads LQKENI. V lost 2 bases and J 6 bases, leaving 13 bases between the germline ends. CDR3 sequence (DNA): TGTGCCAGCTCACCAGCCGGGTTTATCTCTGAAGCTTTCTTT. Translating gives CASSPAGFISEAFF. The complete variable domain, with remaining parts taken from reference TRBV18 and TRBJ1-1, reads NAGVMQNPRHLVRRRGQEARLRCSPMKGHSHVYWYRQLPEEGLKFMVYLQKENIIDESGMPKERFSAEFPKEGPSILRIQQVVRGDSAAYFCASSPAGFISEAFFGQGTRLTVV.

V and J are TRBV7-2 and TRBJ2-2; no firm D call. CDR3 length: 13 amino acids. Germline CDR1 and CDR2: SGHTA and FQGNSA. V lost 4 bases, J lost 3 bases, and 6 bases lay in between. The CDR3 loop reads CASSSKYTGELFF. CDR3 in DNA: TGTGCCAGCAGCTCCAAATACACCGGGGAGCTGTTTTTT.

This rearrangement joins TRBV19 to TRBJ1-1; maybe TRBD1 (5 bases). Germline values: CDR1 LNHDA, CDR2 SQIVND (reference sequence). V was cut by 10 bases and J by 1 base, with 16 bases left in between. There are 14 residues in the CDR3. The CDR3 protein is CATSVGRGNTEAFF. The CDR3 DNA sequence: TGTGCCACCTCTGTAGGGAGGGGGAACACTGAAGCTTTCTTT.

The J gene is TRBJ2-5, the V gene TRBV5-4; D is perhaps TRBD1 (5 bases). CDR3 length: 16 amino acids. The germline V gene encodes CDR1 SGHNT and CDR2 YYREEE (reference sequence). With 6 bases removed from V and 2 bases from J, the gap between germline ends came to 20 bases. Here the CDR3 DNA reads TGTGCCAGCACCCGAATGGCTGGACAACCACAAGAGACCCAGTACTTC. It translates to CASTRMAGQPQETQYF. Using reference TRBV5-4 and TRBJ2-5 for the parts outside the CDR3, the full variable domain is ETGVTQSPTHLIKTRGQQVTLRCSSQSGHNTVSWYQQALGQGPQFIFQYYREEENGRGNFPPRFSGLQFPNYSSELNVNALELDDSALYLCASTRMAGQPQETQYFGPGTRLLVL.

J is TRBJ2-2 and V is TRBV2; 9 positions match TRBD2. From germline, CDR1 is SNHLY and CDR2 FYNNEI. V lost 4 bases and J lost 3; bases outside the gene matches: 3. The CDR3 loop spans 15 amino acids. CDR3 sequence (DNA): TGTGCCAGCAGTGTGGCGGGGGGGTACACCGGGGAGCTGTTTTTT. The encoded protein is CASSVAGGYTGELFF.

V is TRBV5-1 and J is TRBJ1-2, with D possibly TRBD1 on 5 matching bases. CDR3 length: 15 residues. Germline V gene lookup returns CDR1 SGHRS and CDR2 YFSETQ. Between the trimmed V and J ends, which lost 4 bases and 5 bases, there was a span of 18 bases. For the CDR3, the DNA is TGCGCCAGCAGCGACGGGCAGGGAAATTATTATGGCTACACCTTC. Its protein is CASSDGQGNYYGYTF.

This chain uses TRBV19 with TRBJ2-2; maybe TRBD1 (6 bases). The V end lost 1 base, the J end lost 5 bases, and 14 bases lay between the germline ends. This CDR3 is built from 16 residues. Germline lookup yields CDR1 LNHDA and CDR2 SQIVND (reference sequence). The CDR3 bases are TGTGCCAGTAGTATAGCGCACAGGGTAACTACCGGGGAGCTGTTTTTT. Protein sequence: CASSIAHRVTTGELFF.

The CDR3, as DNA: TGTGCCAGCACCAGTTTAACCGGGGAGCTGTTTTTT. This sequence encodes CASTSLTGELFF. V usage is TRBV12-3 or TRBV12-4 and J usage is TRBJ2-2, with D hard to call. V dropped 7 bases and J dropped 5 bases, with 8 bases sitting between them. The CDR3 spans 12 residues.

The chain recombines TRBV6-5 with TRBJ1-2; D is unclear. V lost 0 bases and J lost 7, with 12 bases in between. This CDR3 has 14 amino acids. From germline, CDR1 is MNHEY and CDR2 SVGAGI. The CDR3 DNA sequence: TGTGCCAGCAGTTACTCGAGGCCGGGTGGTGGCTACACCTTC. Amino acid sequence: CASSYSRPGGGYTF.

V usage is TRBV13 and J usage is TRBJ2-1; maybe TRBD1 (6 bases). Germline V gene sequence: CDR1 PRHDT, CDR2 FYEKMQ (reference sequence). Trimming took off 7 bases at V and 4 bases at J, with 11 bases between the two ends. The CDR3 totals 13 residues. This CDR3 is CASTRQVYNEQFF. CDR3 bases: TGTGCCAGCACCCGACAGGTTTACAATGAGCAGTTCTTC.

The chain couples TRBV6-5 to TRBJ2-3, with 7 positions matching TRBD1. The germline gives CDR1 MNHEY, CDR2 SVGAGI. V dropped 3 bases and J dropped 6; count of bases not matched to a gene: 6. This CDR3 is built from 14 residues. Written as DNA, the CDR3 is TGTGCCAGCAGTTATCGACAGGGAGCGGATACGCAGTATTTT. It is translated as CASSYRQGADTQYF.

J is TRBJ2-5 and V is TRBV3-1 (or the pseudogene TRBV3-2), with TRBD2 matching over 11 bases. Trimming took 4 bases from V and 1 from J; bases not matched to a gene: 11. This CDR3 is 18 amino acids long. Germline V gene data show CDR1 as LGHDT and CDR2 as YNNKEL (reference sequence). CDR3 region: CASSPSLKLAGVQETQYF. CDR3 bases: TGTGCCAGCAGCCCAAGCCTAAAACTAGCGGGGGTCCAAGAGACCCAGTACTTC.

The CDR3 nucleotides are TGCAGTGCTAGTGGGCACAATGAGCAGTTCTTC. It yields the protein CSASGHNEQFF. J is TRBJ2-1 and V is TRBV20-1; D is unclear. This CDR3 is 11 amino acids long. Germline values: CDR1 DFQATT, CDR2 SNEGSKA (reference sequence). V was trimmed by 3 bases and J by 5 bases, leaving 5 bases between them.

The chain joins TRBV2 to TRBJ1-4; D remains unclear. The V end was cut by 7 bases, the J end by 0 bases, with 3 bases between. This CDR3 is 12 amino acids long. The germline V gene encodes CDR1 SNHLY and CDR2 FYNNEI. The CDR3 DNA sequence: TGTGCCAGCATAGCAACTAATGAAAAACTGTTTTTT. Protein product: CASIATNEKLFF.

In its sample, this clone was seen once. The rearrangement links TRBV12-5 to TRBJ2-1, with 7 bases matching TRBD2. The germline CDR1 and CDR2 sequences are LGHNT and FRNRAP. The CDR3 length is 15 residues. V lost 1 base and J lost 6; bases outside the gene matches: 6. CDR3 sequence: CASGLGTGGSNEQFF. DNA for the CDR3: TGTGCTAGTGGTTTGGGTACGGGGGGTTCCAATGAGCAGTTCTTC.

This sequence joins TRBV7-2 and TRBJ1-5; D is ambiguous. Trimming left V 5 bases short and J 4 bases short, with 6 bases between. The CDR3 extends over 12 amino acids. Germline CDR1 SGHTA, CDR2 FQGNSA. The chain's CDR3 is CASSLPNQPQHF. CDR3 coding DNA: TGTGCCAGCAGCCTACCGAATCAGCCCCAGCATTTT.

The chain carries TRBV9 and TRBJ1-2, with D perhaps matching TRBD1 (5 bases). The V gene lost 0 bases and the J gene lost 4 bases, with 13 bases spanning the gap. CDR1 and CDR2 from the germline V gene are SGDLS and YYNGEE. The CDR3 loop spans 15 amino acids. CDR3 in DNA: TGTGCCAGCAGCGTAGTTCCAGGGCTTATCTATGGCTACACCTTC. It encodes CASSVVPGLIYGYTF.